This note documents a single T cell receptor beta chain sequence. This record comes from a study of cytomegalovirus exposure and HLA in healthy donors. With V trimmed by 1 base and J by 5 bases, 8 bases remained unmatched. Germline CDR1 SEHNR, CDR2 FQNEAQ (reference sequence). This CDR3 has 16 amino acids. The primer mix had 60 Vbeta and 13 Jbeta primers. The protocol was immunoSEQ multiplex PCR, while the TCRdb copy is restricted to in-frame clones and leaves out a portion. The data hold more than 150,000 clones, with roughly 84% observed a single time. This receptor was obtained from a woman aged 45 to 65 in good health and CMV-seropositive. The sequencing sample was made of PBMCs. This rearrangement joins TRBV7-9 to TRBJ2-5; TRBD1 matches 9 bases. The CDR3 nucleotides are TGTGCCAGCAGCTTAGAAGGGACAGGGTTGGGGGAGACCCAGTACTTC. As protein: CASSLEGTGLGETQYF.